This TCR beta chain stems from a study of cytomegalovirus exposure and HLA in healthy donors (dated by TCRdb to about 2017). A note on the overall study: The 700 or so repertoires of the first cohort and the 95 to 150 validation repertoires were produced on the same platform, according to a later analysis. The aim of the study was to test whether cataloging public T cell receptors could identify signatures of past pathogen exposure. In addition to the first cohort of several hundred subjects, a separate validation cohort of over 90 different subjects was used. To predict cytomegalovirus infection status, the study combined high-throughput TCR immunosequencing, statistical association of individual TCRs with disease status, and machine learning. On the study overall, not on this receptor specifically: In the study, 164 TCR beta chains were listed as associated with cytomegalovirus. The authors suggested that the approach could potentially be generalized to other disease states and immunological phenotypes. A later analysis had no HLA typing for the validation cohort, so co-occurrence there was scored across all 120 repertoires. The classifier was reported to diagnose cytomegalovirus status with high specificity and sensitivity in both the original and validation cohorts. Subsequent analysis determined that TCRs grouped into clusters in the first cohort also showed a tendency toward co-occurrence across the roughly 110 validation repertoires, and 85% to 95% of cluster scores exceeded 0. In vitro tests confirmed that three of the cytomegalovirus-associated TCR beta chains recognize cytomegalovirus antigens. Most TCR sequences were observed very rarely across donors, whereas some public TCRs were present in many individuals.

The donors were included in the validation cohort of roughly 120 subjects, a group kept apart from the roughly 610-subject first cohort. The CDR3 starts with the cysteine, ends with the phenylalanine, and has 14 residues. Kept here is only the CDR3 DNA, which spans 42 bases and is read in frame from base 1. Reading the germline V gene gives CDR1 MNHNS and CDR2 SASEGT. Relative to germline, V is 2 bases shorter and J is 5 bases shorter, with 10 bases between their ends. A note on this clone: The specificity of this receptor is unknown. No base qualities exist here, and no much larger clone lies one base off it.

The library was made by the immunoSEQ multiplex PCR assay. On the study's bioinformatics: A statistical classification framework was built for diagnosing cytomegalovirus status from the catalog of TCR beta chain sequences. This is the immuneACCESS table as TCRdb keeps it, with only in-frame sequences that have V and J called. A part of the clones is gone; compared with another copy, unresolved V genes explain less than half, and the rest is unexplained. The V and J calls and clone size come from that table; D and trimming were worked out from the DNA. Recorded for this sample are approximately 270,000 clones; approximately 84% of them occurred a single time. The ten largest clones represent 12% of the sample.

In this chain, TRBV6-1 is recombined with TRBJ1-5; TRBD1 might be the D gene, on 5 matching bases. This clonotype was obtained from a man younger than 35 in good health and CMV-seropositive. Source material: PBMCs. The CDR3 sequence is CASSEFREDQPQHF. At the DNA level, the sequence is TGTGCCAGCAGTGAATTCAGGGAGGATCAGCCCCAGCATTTT.